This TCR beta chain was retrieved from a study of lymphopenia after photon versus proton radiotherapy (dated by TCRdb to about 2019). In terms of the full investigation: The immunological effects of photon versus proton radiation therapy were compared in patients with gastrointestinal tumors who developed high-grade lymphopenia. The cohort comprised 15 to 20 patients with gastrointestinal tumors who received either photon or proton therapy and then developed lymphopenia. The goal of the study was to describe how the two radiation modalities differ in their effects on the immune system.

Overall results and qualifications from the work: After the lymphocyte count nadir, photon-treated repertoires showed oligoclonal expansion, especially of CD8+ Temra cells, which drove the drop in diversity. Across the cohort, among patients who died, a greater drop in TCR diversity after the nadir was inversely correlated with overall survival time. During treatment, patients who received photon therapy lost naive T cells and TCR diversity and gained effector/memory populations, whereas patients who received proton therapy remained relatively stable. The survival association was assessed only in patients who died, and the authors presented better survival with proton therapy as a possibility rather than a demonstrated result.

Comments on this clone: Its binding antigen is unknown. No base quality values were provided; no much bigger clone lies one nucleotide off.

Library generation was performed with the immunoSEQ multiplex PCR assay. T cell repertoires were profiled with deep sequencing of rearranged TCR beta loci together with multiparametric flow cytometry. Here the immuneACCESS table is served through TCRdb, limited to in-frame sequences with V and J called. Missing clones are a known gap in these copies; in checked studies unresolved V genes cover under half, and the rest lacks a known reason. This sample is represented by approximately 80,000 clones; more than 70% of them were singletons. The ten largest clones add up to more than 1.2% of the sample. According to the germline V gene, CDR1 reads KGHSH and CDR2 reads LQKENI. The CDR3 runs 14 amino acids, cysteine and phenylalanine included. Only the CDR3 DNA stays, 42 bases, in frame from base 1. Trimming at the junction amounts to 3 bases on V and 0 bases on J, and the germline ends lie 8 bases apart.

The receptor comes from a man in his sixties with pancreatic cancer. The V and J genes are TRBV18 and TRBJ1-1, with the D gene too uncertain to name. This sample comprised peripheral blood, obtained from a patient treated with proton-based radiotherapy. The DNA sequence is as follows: TGTGCCAGCTCACCTTTGACCCTGAACACTGAAGCTTTCTTT. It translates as CASSPLTLNTEAFF. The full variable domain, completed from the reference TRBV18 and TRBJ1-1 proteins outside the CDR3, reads NAGVMQNPRHLVRRRGQEARLRCSPMKGHSHVYWYRQLPEEGLKFMVYLQKENIIDESGMPKERFSAEFPKEGPSILRIQQVVRGDSAAYFCASSPLTLNTEAFFGQGTRLTVV.